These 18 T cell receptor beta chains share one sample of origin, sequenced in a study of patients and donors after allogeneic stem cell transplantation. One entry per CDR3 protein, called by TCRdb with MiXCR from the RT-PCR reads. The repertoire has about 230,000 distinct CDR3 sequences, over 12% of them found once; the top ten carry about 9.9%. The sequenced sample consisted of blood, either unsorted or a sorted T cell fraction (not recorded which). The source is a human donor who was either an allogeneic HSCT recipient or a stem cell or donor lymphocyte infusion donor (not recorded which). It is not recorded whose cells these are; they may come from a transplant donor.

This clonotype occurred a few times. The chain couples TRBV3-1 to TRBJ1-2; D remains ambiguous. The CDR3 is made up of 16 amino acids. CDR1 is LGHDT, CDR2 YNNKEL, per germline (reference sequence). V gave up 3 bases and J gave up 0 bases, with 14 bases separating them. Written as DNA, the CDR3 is TGTGCCAGCAGCCACCCCGCGACCGCGACTAACTATGGCTACACCTTC. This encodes CASSHPATATNYGYTF. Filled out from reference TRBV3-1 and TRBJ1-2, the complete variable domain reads DTAVSQTPKYLVTQMGNDKSIKCEQNLGHDTMYWYKQDSKKFLKIMFSYNNKELIINETVPNRFSPKSPDKAHLNLHINSLELGDSAVYFCASSHPATATNYGYTFGSGTRLTVV.

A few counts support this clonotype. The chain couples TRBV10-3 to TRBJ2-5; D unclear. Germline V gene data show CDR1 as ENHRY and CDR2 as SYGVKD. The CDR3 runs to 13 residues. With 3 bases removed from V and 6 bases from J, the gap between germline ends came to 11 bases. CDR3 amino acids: CAISDSQSKTQYF. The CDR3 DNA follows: TGTGCCATCAGTGATAGCCAGTCGAAGACCCAGTACTTC.

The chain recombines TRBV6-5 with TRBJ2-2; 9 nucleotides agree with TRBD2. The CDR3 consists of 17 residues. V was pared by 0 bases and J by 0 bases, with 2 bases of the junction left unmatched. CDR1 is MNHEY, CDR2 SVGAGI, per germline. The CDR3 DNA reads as TGTGCCAGCAGTTACTCGAGACTAGCGGCGAACACCGGGGAGCTGTTTTTT. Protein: CASSYSRLAANTGELFF.

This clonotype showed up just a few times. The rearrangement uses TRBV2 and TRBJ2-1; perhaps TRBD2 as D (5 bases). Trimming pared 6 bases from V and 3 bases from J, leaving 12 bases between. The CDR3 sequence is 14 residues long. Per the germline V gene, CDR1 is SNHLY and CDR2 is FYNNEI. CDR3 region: CASSLRGFYNEQFF. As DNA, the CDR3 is TGTGCCAGCAGCCTTCGGGGATTCTACAATGAGCAGTTCTTC.

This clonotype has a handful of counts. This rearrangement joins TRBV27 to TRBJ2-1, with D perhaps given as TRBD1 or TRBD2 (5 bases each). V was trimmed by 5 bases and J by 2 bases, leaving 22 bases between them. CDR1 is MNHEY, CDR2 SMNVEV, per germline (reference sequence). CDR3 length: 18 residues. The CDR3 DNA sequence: TGTGCCAGCAGTCCGGCGAAGGGACCTATAGGCGCCTACAATGAGCAGTTCTTC. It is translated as CASSPAKGPIGAYNEQFF.

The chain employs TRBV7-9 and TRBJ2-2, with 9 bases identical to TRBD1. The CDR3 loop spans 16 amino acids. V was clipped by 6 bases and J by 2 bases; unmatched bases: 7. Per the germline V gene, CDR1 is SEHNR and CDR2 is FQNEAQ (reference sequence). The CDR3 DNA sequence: TGTGCCAGCAGATGGACAGGGGTGAAAAACACCGGGGAGCTGTTTTTT. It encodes CASRWTGVKNTGELFF.

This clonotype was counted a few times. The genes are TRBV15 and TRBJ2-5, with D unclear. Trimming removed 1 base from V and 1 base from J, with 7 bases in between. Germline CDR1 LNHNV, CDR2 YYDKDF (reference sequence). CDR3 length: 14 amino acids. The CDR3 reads CATSRGGTQETQYF. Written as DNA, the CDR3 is TGTGCCACCAGCAGAGGAGGTACCCAAGAGACCCAGTACTTC.

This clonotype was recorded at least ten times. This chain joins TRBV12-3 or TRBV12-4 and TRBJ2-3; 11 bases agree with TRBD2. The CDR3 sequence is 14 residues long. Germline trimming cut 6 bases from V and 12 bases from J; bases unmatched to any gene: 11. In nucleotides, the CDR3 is TGTGCCAGCAGCTCCGGGACTAGCGGACCGGGTCAGTATTTT. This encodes CASSSGTSGPGQYF.

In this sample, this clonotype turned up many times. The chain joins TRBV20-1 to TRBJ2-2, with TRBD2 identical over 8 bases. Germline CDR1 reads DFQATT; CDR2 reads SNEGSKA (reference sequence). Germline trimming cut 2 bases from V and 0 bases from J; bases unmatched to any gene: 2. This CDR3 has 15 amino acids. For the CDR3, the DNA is TGCAGTGCTAGACCGGGAGGGCCGAACACCGGGGAGCTGTTTTTT. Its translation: CSARPGGPNTGELFF.

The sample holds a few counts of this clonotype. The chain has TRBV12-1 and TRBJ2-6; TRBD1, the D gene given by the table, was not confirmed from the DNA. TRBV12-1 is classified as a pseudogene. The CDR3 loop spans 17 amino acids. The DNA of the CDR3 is TGTGCCAGCAGCTACGACAGGGGATGGACTGGGGCCAACGTCCTGACTTTC. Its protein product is CASSYDRGWTGANVLTF.

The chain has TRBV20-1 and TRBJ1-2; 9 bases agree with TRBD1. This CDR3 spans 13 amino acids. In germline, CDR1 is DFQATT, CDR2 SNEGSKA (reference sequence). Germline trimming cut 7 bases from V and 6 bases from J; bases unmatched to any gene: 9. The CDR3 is CSVRPGQGNGYTF. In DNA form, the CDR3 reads TGCAGTGTTAGGCCGGGACAGGGAAATGGCTACACCTTC.

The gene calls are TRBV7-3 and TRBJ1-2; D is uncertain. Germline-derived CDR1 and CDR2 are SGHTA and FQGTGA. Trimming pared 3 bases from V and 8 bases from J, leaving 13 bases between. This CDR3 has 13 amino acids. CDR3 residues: CASSLGGRRGYTF. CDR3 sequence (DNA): TGTGCCAGCAGCTTGGGCGGGCGGCGGGGCTACACCTTC.

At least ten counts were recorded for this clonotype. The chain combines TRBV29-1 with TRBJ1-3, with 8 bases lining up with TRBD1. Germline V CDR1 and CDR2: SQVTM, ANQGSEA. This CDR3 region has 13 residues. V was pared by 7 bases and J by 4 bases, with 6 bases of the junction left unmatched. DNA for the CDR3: TGCAGCGCCAGGACAGGGTACGGAAACACCATATATTTT. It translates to CSARTGYGNTIYF.

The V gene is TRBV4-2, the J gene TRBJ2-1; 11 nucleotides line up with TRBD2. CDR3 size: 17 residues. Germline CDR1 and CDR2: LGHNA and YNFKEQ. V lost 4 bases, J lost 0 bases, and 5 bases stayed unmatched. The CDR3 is CASSLTGLADSYNEQFF. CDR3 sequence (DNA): TGTGCCAGCAGCCTCACGGGACTAGCGGACTCCTACAATGAGCAGTTCTTC.

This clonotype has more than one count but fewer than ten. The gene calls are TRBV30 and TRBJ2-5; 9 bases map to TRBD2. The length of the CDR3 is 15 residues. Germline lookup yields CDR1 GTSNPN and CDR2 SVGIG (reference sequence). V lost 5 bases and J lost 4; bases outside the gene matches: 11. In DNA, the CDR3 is TGTGCCTGGGGTAGCGGGAGTCCCTCGGGAGAGACCCAGTACTTC. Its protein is CAWGSGSPSGETQYF.

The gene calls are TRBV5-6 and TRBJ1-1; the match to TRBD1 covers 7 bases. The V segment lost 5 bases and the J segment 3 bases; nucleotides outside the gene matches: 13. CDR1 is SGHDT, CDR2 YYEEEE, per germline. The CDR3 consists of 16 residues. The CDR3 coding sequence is TGTGCCAGCAGTTCCACGACAGGGAGTGATTACACTGAAGCTTTCTTT. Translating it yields CASSSTTGSDYTEAFF.

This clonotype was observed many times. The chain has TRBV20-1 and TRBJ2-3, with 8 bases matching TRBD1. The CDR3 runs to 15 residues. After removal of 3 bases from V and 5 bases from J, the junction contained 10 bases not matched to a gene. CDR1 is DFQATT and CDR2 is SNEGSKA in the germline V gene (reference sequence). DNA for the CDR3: TGCAGTGCTAGCCTAGACAGGGGCAGGGAAGATACGCAGTATTTT. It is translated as CSASLDRGREDTQYF.

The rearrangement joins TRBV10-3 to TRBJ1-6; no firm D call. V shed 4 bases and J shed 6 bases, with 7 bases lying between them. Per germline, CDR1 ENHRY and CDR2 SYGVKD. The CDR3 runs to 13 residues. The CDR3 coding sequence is TGTGCCATCAGTGGGCAGAGTAATTCACCCCTCCACTTT. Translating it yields CAISGQSNSPLHF.